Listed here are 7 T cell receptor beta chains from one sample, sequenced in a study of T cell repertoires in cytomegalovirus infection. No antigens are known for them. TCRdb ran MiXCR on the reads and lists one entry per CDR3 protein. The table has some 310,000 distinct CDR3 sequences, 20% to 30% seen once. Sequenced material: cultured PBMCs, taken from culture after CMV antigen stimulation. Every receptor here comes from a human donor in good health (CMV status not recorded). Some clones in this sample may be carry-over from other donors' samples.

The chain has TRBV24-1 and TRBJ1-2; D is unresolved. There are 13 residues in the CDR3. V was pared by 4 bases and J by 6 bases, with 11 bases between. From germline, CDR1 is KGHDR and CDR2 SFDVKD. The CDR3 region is CATSERNRHGYTF. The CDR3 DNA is TGTGCCACCAGTGAACGTAACCGTCATGGCTACACCTTC.

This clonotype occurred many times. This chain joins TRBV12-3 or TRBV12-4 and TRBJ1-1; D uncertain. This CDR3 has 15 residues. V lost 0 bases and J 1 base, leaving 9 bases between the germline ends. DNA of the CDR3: TGTGCCAGCAGTTTAGCGATAGGGAAGAACACTGAAGCTTTCTTT. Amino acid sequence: CASSLAIGKNTEAFF.

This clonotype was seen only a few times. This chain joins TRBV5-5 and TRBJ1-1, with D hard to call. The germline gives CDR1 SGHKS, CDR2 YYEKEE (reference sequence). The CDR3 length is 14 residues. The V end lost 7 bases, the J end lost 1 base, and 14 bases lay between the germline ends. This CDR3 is CASSRSQSNTEAFF. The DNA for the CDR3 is TGTGCCAGCTCCAGGTCGCAGTCGAACACTGAAGCTTTCTTT.

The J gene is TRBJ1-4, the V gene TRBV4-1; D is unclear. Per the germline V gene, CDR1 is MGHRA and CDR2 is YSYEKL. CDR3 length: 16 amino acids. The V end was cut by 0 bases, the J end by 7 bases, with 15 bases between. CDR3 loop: CASSQDFGVLIEKLFF. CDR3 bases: TGCGCCAGCAGCCAAGATTTCGGGGTACTAATTGAAAAACTGTTTTTT.

In DNA, the CDR3 is TGCAGCGTTGCTGGCCGGGGCCGATCCTACAATGAGCAGTTCTTC. Protein sequence: CSVAGRGRSYNEQFF. The chain combines TRBV29-1 with TRBJ2-1, with D tentatively TRBD1 or TRBD2 (5 bases each). Germline-derived CDR1 and CDR2 are SQVTM and ANQGSEA. The CDR3 is 15 residues long. V shed 4 bases and J shed 1 base, with 14 bases lying between them.

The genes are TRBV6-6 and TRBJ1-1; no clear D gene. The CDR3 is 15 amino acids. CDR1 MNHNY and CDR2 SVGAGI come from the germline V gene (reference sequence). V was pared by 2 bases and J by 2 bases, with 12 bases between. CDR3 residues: CASSYGFGLNTEAFF. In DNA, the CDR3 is TGTGCCAGCAGTTACGGTTTTGGCCTTAACACTGAAGCTTTCTTT.

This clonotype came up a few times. The CDR3 bases are TGCAGTGCCCAGGAAATAGCGTTCGCAGATACGCAGTATTTT. As protein: CSAQEIAFADTQYF. This chain connects TRBV20-1 to TRBJ2-3; perhaps TRBD2 as D (5 bases). Trimming removed 6 bases from V and 4 bases from J, with 17 bases in between. The CDR3 is made up of 14 amino acids. CDR1 DFQATT and CDR2 SNEGSKA come from the germline V gene (reference sequence).